A selection of T cell receptor beta chains follows, all from one sample in a study of blood T cell repertoires in COVID-19. Assay: immunoSEQ multiplex PCR; the TCRdb copy retains only in-frame clones and omits some. The repertoire consists of approximately 140,000 clones, with around 88% occurring once and the leading ten covering more than 1.5%. The source material was peripheral blood. Source of these receptors: a woman in her sixties or seventies with acute or convalescent COVID-19. The CDR3 runs from the conserved cysteine through the conserved F or W. A D gene is named only where the DNA matches it firmly. The listing skips clone size in some rows; elsewhere it reads once, few, many or a size class.

abundance	v_gene	j_gene	d_gene	CDR3aa	CDR3nt
.	TRBV28	TRBJ1-5	TRBD1	CASSKGQAYSNQPQHF	TGTGCCAGCAGCAAGGGACAGGCATATAGCAATCAGCCCCAGCATTTT
.	TRBV6-5	TRBJ1-2	TRBD1	CASSPDRARYGYTF	TGTGCCAGCAGTCCGGACAGGGCTCGCTATGGCTACACCTTC
.	TRBV7-9	TRBJ1-2	TRBD1	CASSLEGAEKGYTF	TGTGCCAGCAGCTTAGAGGGGGCGGAGAAAGGCTACACCTTC
.	TRBV30	TRBJ1-1	TRBD1	CAWSSGQGLTEAFF	TGTGCCTGGAGTTCAGGACAGGGGCTCACTGAAGCTTTCTTT
.	TRBV10-3	TRBJ2-3	.	CAISESQDTQYF	TGTGCCATCAGTGAGTCACAGGATACGCAGTATTTT
.	TRBV7-3	TRBJ2-7	.	CASSPNGYEQYF	TGTGCCAGCAGCCCAAACGGGTACGAGCAGTACTTC
few	TRBV19	TRBJ2-2	TRBD1	CASNVGGATGELFF	TGTGCCAGTAACGTAGGGGGCGCGACCGGGGAGCTGTTTTTT
.	TRBV18	TRBJ2-3	TRBD2	CASSPLTSGGADTQYF	TGTGCCAGCTCACCATTGACTAGCGGGGGGGCCGATACGCAGTATTTT
.	TRBV19	TRBJ1-5	TRBD1	CASSITGGGNQPQHF	TGTGCCAGTAGTATCACAGGGGGAGGCAATCAGCCCCAGCATTTT
.	TRBV3-1/TRBV3-2	TRBJ2-1	.	CASSQDRRYEQFF	TGTGCCAGCAGCCAAGATCGGCGGTATGAGCAGTTCTTC
.	TRBV6-2/TRBV6-3	TRBJ2-7	.	CASSHSYEQYF	TGTGCCAGCAGTCATTCCTACGAGCAGTACTTC
.	TRBV29-1	TRBJ1-2	.	CSVDRQYGYTF	TGCAGCGTTGACAGGCAATATGGCTACACCTTC
few	TRBV18	TRBJ1-5	TRBD1	CASSPLVVRTGAQPQHF	TGTGCCAGCTCACCACTCGTTGTCCGAACAGGGGCTCAGCCCCAGCATTTT
.	TRBV7-8	TRBJ1-1	TRBD1	CASSSGGTEAFF	TGTGCCAGCAGTTCAGGGGGCACTGAAGCTTTCTTT
.	TRBV6-5	TRBJ2-3	.	CASSFGTLPGDTQYF	TGTGCCAGCAGTTTTGGGACACTCCCCGGAGATACGCAGTATTTT
.	TRBV4-2	TRBJ1-6	TRBD1	CASSQETGANSPLHF	TGTGCCAGCAGCCAAGAGACAGGGGCTAATTCACCCCTCCACTTT
.	TRBV4-1	TRBJ2-7	TRBD1	CASSQYGGQGAYEQYF	TGCGCCAGCAGCCAATACGGTGGGCAGGGGGCCTACGAGCAGTACTTC
.	TRBV5-6	TRBJ2-7	.	CASSLAGQVRSYEQYF	TGTGCCAGCAGCTTGGCAGGGCAGGTCCGGTCCTACGAGCAGTACTTC
once	TRBV29-1	TRBJ1-5	.	CSVLSGLDQPQHF	TGCAGCGTCCTGTCGGGTTTGGATCAGCCCCAGCATTTT
.	TRBV29-1	TRBJ2-1	.	CSVRPLTLYNEQFF	TGCAGCGTTAGGCCTCTGACACTGTACAATGAGCAGTTCTTC
.	TRBV5-1	TRBJ1-3	TRBD1	CASSLTGVSSGNTIYF	TGCGCCAGCAGCTTGACAGGGGTATCTTCAGGAAACACCATATATTTT
.	TRBV19	TRBJ1-6	TRBD1	CASSVRRQGDSPLHF	TGTGCCAGTAGTGTAAGAAGACAGGGAGACTCACCCCTCCACTTT
.	TRBV18	TRBJ2-3	.	CASFASTGDTQYF	TGTGCCAGCTTCGCTTCTACAGGAGATACGCAGTATTTT
.	TRBV7-2	TRBJ1-5	.	CASSLVISQPQHF	TGTGCCAGCAGCTTAGTCATCAGTCAGCCCCAGCATTTT
.	TRBV7-2	TRBJ1-5	.	CASSLGGAPSNQPQHF	TGTGCCAGCAGCTTAGGCGGAGCACCTAGCAATCAGCCCCAGCATTTT
.	TRBV19	TRBJ1-2	TRBD1	CASSLDRGHYGYTF	TGTGCCAGTAGTCTAGACAGGGGGCACTATGGCTACACCTTC
.	TRBV5-4	TRBJ2-5	TRBD1	CASSQDRPLPGETQYF	TGTGCCAGCAGCCAGGACAGGCCTCTTCCCGGGGAGACCCAGTACTTC
.	TRBV19	TRBJ1-3	TRBD1	CASSTDRAGNTIYF	TGTGCCAGTAGTACGGACAGGGCTGGAAACACCATATATTTT
.	TRBV7-9	TRBJ2-7	.	CASTRWRGTSSYEQYF	TGTGCCAGCACCCGATGGCGGGGTACAAGCTCCTACGAGCAGTACTTC
few	TRBV5-1	TRBJ1-2	.	CASSLGSDYGYTF	TGCGCCAGCAGCTTGGGGTCAGACTATGGCTACACCTTC
once	TRBV7-2	TRBJ1-4	TRBD1	CASSSPGTGIEKLFF	TGTGCCAGCAGCTCTCCCGGGACAGGGATAGAAAAACTGTTTTTT
few	TRBV2	TRBJ1-3	TRBD1	CASSELAGGHTIYF	TGTGCCAGCAGTGAACTGGCAGGGGGCCACACCATATATTTT
.	TRBV29-1	TRBJ2-1	TRBD2	CSVPRGSGGLYNEQFF	TGCAGCGTCCCAAGGGGAAGCGGGGGCCTCTACAATGAGCAGTTCTTC
.	TRBV5-1	TRBJ2-1	.	CASSPAPGTINEQFF	TGCGCCAGCAGCCCGGCTCCAGGGACAATCAATGAGCAGTTCTTC
.	TRBV4-1	TRBJ2-3	.	CASSPQTEADTQYF	TGCGCCAGCAGCCCACAGACAGAGGCAGATACGCAGTATTTT
once	TRBV5-4	TRBJ2-1	.	CASKHRDSDYNEQFF	TGTGCCAGCAAACACCGGGACTCCGATTACAATGAGCAGTTCTTC
.	TRBV25-1	TRBJ1-1	.	CASSDLTAMNTEAFF	TGTGCCAGCAGTGATCTCACAGCTATGAACACTGAAGCTTTCTTT
once	TRBV7-9	TRBJ1-5	.	CASSSSPQGIPLSNQPQHF	TGTGCCAGCAGCTCTTCACCACAGGGAATTCCCCTTAGCAATCAGCCCCAGCATTTT
.	TRBV29-1	TRBJ1-6	.	CSVYKDNSPLHF	TGCAGCGTTTACAAAGATAATTCACCCCTCCACTTT
.	TRBV10-3	TRBJ1-6	.	CAISEDMQSPLHF	TGTGCCATCAGTGAAGACATGCAGTCACCCCTCCACTTT
.	TRBV19	TRBJ1-5	TRBD1	CASGYRDRDNQPQHF	TGTGCCAGTGGATACCGGGACAGAGACAATCAGCCCCAGCATTTT
.	TRBV19	TRBJ2-5	.	CASGPTGSQETQYF	TGTGCCAGTGGTCCCACAGGGTCCCAAGAGACCCAGTACTTC
.	TRBV6-5	TRBJ2-3	TRBD2	CATQNFGLATQYF	TGTGCCACCCAGAACTTCGGACTAGCGACGCAGTATTTT
.	TRBV6-6	TRBJ2-1	TRBD2	CASRSTSGGAYEQFF	TGTGCCAGCAGGTCGACTAGCGGGGGGGCGTATGAGCAGTTCTTC
.	TRBV7-6	TRBJ1-1	TRBD1	CASSRQGNTEAFF	TGTGCCAGCAGCCGACAGGGGAACACTGAAGCTTTCTTT
.	TRBV29-1	TRBJ1-3	TRBD1	CSVRQGGGNTIYF	TGCAGCGTTCGGCAGGGGGGTGGAAACACCATATATTTT
.	TRBV7-9	TRBJ2-1	TRBD2	CASSPAGTRGNEQFF	TGTGCCAGCAGCCCTGCCGGGACTAGGGGCAATGAGCAGTTCTTC